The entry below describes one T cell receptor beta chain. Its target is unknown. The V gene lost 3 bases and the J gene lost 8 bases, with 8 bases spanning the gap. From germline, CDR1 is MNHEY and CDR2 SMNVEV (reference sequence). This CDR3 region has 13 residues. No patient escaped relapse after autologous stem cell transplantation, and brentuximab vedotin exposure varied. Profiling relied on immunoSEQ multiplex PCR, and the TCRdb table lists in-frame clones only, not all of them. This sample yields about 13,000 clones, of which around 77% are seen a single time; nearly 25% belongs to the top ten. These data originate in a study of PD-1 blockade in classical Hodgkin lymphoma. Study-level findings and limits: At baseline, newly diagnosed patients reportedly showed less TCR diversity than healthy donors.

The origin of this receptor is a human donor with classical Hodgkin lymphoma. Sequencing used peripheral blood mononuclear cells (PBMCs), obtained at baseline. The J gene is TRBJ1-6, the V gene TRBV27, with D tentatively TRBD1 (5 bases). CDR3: CASSFLGDSPLHF. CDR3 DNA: TGTGCCAGCAGTTTCTTAGGGGATTCACCCCTCCACTTT.